This T cell receptor beta chain came from a study of blood T cells in healthy people across ages. Points from the study as a whole: Per-million-T-cell TCR beta diversity fell roughly linearly with age.

Comment on this clonotype: Its matching antigen is unknown.

CDR1 is MNHEY and CDR2 is SVGAGI in the germline V gene. Trimming shortened V by 0 bases and J by 3 bases, and 12 bases separated the two germline ends. The CDR3 loop spans 15 amino acids. Then a second PCR, running roughly 7 to 11 cycles, was carried out with a sample-barcoded 5' primer and a J-beta primer mix. No fewer than 3 million CDR3-containing paired-end reads came from each sample. TCRdb itself ran the 5' RACE reads through MiXCR, one entry per CDR3 protein. This sample has 700,000 to 950,000 distinct CDR3 sequences, with nearly 60% found just once. Sequencing was done on a sample of blood. This clonotype originated in a man aged 25 to 40 in good health. The chain is built from TRBV6-5 and TRBJ2-7; no clear D gene. Written as DNA, the CDR3 is TGTGCCAGCAGTTACTCCCGGACGGATAACTACGAGCAGTACTTC. This codes for CASSYSRTDNYEQYF.